The clone carrying this T cell receptor beta chain was detected ten times or more. The sample is drawn from a study of early T cells in non-severe SARS-CoV-2 infection. TCRdb recomputed calls from the 5' RACE reads with MiXCR, one row per CDR3 protein. The sample shows 68,000 or so distinct CDR3 sequences, 11% of them seen only once. Trimming left V 2 bases short and J 2 bases short, with 10 bases between. CDR1 and CDR2 from the germline V gene are KGHSH and LQKENI. This CDR3 has 16 residues. Sequencing input: whole blood. The receptor's source is an adult who was a healthcare worker with PCR-confirmed SARS-CoV-2 infection or an uninfected control (not recorded which). J is TRBJ2-6 and V is TRBV18; possible D gene TRBD1, 6 bases. The CDR3 here is CASSPGTTTGANVLTF. The CDR3 nucleotides are TGTGCCAGCTCACCAGGGACAACCACTGGGGCCAACGTCCTGACTTTC.